The 3 T cell receptor beta chains given below trace back to one sample, sequenced in a study of blood T cell repertoires in COVID-19 (dated by TCRdb to 2018 to 2020). Library preparation was by the immunoSEQ multiplex PCR assay. This is the immuneACCESS table as TCRdb keeps it, with only in-frame sequences that have V and J called. A part of the clones is gone; compared with another copy, unresolved V genes explain less than half, and the rest is unexplained. For this sample the table gives 66,000 or so clones, of which over 75% were detected only once. Of the sample, about a tenth falls within the top ten clones. Input material: peripheral blood. Receptors originate from a human donor in a cohort sampled during active COVID-19.

This clone was seen a handful of times. V and J are TRBV7-2 and TRBJ2-7, with D perhaps TRBD1 (6 bases). V lost 2 bases, J lost 1 base, and 12 bases lay in between. Germline lookup yields CDR1 SGHTA and CDR2 FQGNSA. The CDR3 runs 15 residues. DNA for the CDR3: TGTGCCAGCAGCTTAACGGCAGGGGTTTCCTACGAGCAGTACTTC. Translated, it gives CASSLTAGVSYEQYF.

The V call is TRBV4-1, the J call TRBJ2-7; 7 bases agree with TRBD1. CDR3 size: 17 residues. Germline lookup yields CDR1 MGHRA and CDR2 YSYEKL. Losses at the gene ends were 0 bases for V and 1 base for J; bases not matched to a gene: 9. The CDR3 sequence: CASSQDARTGQSYEQYF. The DNA for the CDR3 is TGCGCCAGCAGCCAAGATGCAAGGACAGGACAATCCTACGAGCAGTACTTC.

This chain connects TRBV9 to TRBJ1-5, with 7 bases fitting TRBD1. This CDR3 is built from 15 residues. V shed 4 bases, J shed 1 base, and the junction held 5 bases outside the gene matches. CDR1 is SGDLS, CDR2 YYNGEE, per germline. DNA for the CDR3: TGTGCCAGCAGCACCTCGGACAGGAGCAATCAGCCCCAGCATTTT. It codes for CASSTSDRSNQPQHF.